Each of the 19 T cell receptor beta chains below was sequenced from the same sample in a study of cytotoxic CD8 clonotypes in ibrutinib-treated CLL (dated by TCRdb to the early 2020s). The time point label on this specimen signifies: approximately 2 years on ibrutinib. The method was the immunoSEQ multiplex PCR assay. The table was pulled from immuneACCESS by TCRdb, which kept in-frame rearrangements only. Such tables lose some clones; where checked, under half of the loss comes from unresolved V genes, and the rest has no known cause. In all, the sample holds 160,000 or so clones, and 70% to 85% of those were seen once. The ten largest clonotypes hold roughly 4.5% of the sample. The sequences come from PBMCs, collected after 24 months of ibrutinib treatment. These receptors originate from a human donor with chronic lymphocytic leukemia.

V usage is TRBV10-3 and J usage is TRBJ2-7; D is perhaps TRBD1 (6 bases). The germline V and J ends were trimmed by 6 bases and 0 bases, with 12 bases remaining between them. This CDR3 has 14 residues. In germline, CDR1 is ENHRY, CDR2 SYGVKD. The CDR3 is CAIRHRDSSYEQYF. Here the CDR3 DNA reads TGTGCCATCAGACACAGGGATAGCTCCTACGAGCAGTACTTC.

The V and J genes are TRBV11-2 and TRBJ2-5; 9 bases match TRBD2. CDR3 length: 16 residues. The ends lost 5 bases at V and 5 bases at J; junction bases unmatched: 12. Germline CDR1 and CDR2: SGHAT and FQNNGV. The CDR3 DNA reads as TGTGCCAGCAGCCCCGTCGGCGGGGGGGCCCTTGAGACCCAGTACTTC. Protein sequence: CASSPVGGGALETQYF. Looking up the rest from reference TRBV11-2 and TRBJ2-5 gives the full variable domain: EAGVAQSPRYKIIEKRQSVAFWCNPISGHATLYWYQQILGQGPKLLIQFQNNGVVDDSQLPKDRFSAERLKGVDSTLKIQPAKLEDSAVYLCASSPVGGGALETQYFGPGTRLLVL.

This clone appeared a few times. The chain is built from TRBV10-2 and TRBJ1-5, with D unclear. V lost 2 bases, J lost 9 bases, and 8 bases lay in between. The CDR3 has 12 residues. Germline V gene data show CDR1 as WSHSY and CDR2 as SAAADI. DNA of the CDR3: TGCGCCAGCAGTGAGACGGAGGTGCCCCAGCATTTT. Encoded protein: CASSETEVPQHF.

This chain uses TRBV6-5 with TRBJ1-4; D remains ambiguous. The CDR3 extends over 15 amino acids. The germline V gene has CDR1 MNHEY and CDR2 SVGAGI. Trimming took 1 base from V and 5 from J, leaving 11 bases between them. This CDR3 reads CASSYLSRRNEKLFF. CDR3 sequence (DNA): TGTGCCAGCAGTTACTTATCACGACGGAATGAAAAACTGTTTTTT.

The CDR3 reads CASSPKRGNTGELFF. DNA for the CDR3: TGTGCCAGCTCCCCTAAGCGGGGCAACACCGGGGAGCTGTTTTTT. The chain combines TRBV27 with TRBJ2-2; 7 nucleotides agree with TRBD2. The length of the CDR3 is 15 residues. The germline V gene encodes CDR1 MNHEY and CDR2 SMNVEV (reference sequence). With V trimmed by 8 bases and J by 2 bases, 8 bases remained unmatched.

The chain recombines TRBV9 with TRBJ1-1; D call uncertain. Germline V gene lookup returns CDR1 SGDLS and CDR2 YYNGEE. CDR3 length: 14 amino acids. Between the trimmed V and J ends, which lost 7 bases and 4 bases, there was a span of 17 bases. CDR3 DNA sequence: TGTGCCAGCTCCTCAATCATGGGGATCACTGAAGCTTTCTTT. It encodes CASSSIMGITEAFF.

The chain has TRBV6-5 and TRBJ2-1; tentative D call: TRBD2 (5 bases). Germline loops: CDR1 MNHEY, CDR2 SVGAGI. V lost 6 bases to trimming and J lost 9 bases, with 15 bases between them. The CDR3 length is 13 residues. The CDR3 loop reads CASSPRTYSEQFF. The CDR3 DNA reads as TGTGCCAGCAGCCCCCGGACTTATTCTGAGCAGTTCTTC.

The chain carries TRBV7-2 and TRBJ1-5; TRBD1 agrees at 7 bases. The J segment lost 7 bases and the V segment lost 4 bases, leaving 10 bases of the junction unmatched. The germline CDR1 and CDR2 sequences are SGHTA and FQGNSA. The CDR3 totals 15 residues. CDR3 coding DNA: TGTGCCAGCAGCTCGTCCAGGGGGAGGGGGCAGCCCCAGCATTTT. Protein: CASSSSRGRGQPQHF.

This chain uses TRBV11-2 with TRBJ1-1, with TRBD1 matching over 8 bases. CDR3 length equals 15 residues. The V segment lost 2 bases and the J segment 0 bases; nucleotides outside the gene matches: 2. Germline CDR1 SGHAT, CDR2 FQNNGV. Here the CDR3 DNA reads TGTGCCAGCAGCTTAAGACAGGGGATGAACACTGAAGCTTTCTTT. Protein: CASSLRQGMNTEAFF.

The chain recombines TRBV6-1 with TRBJ2-5; 10 positions agree with TRBD2. V shed 8 bases, J shed 4 bases, and the junction held 7 bases outside the gene matches. The CDR3 length is 14 residues. From germline, CDR1 is MNHNS and CDR2 SASEGT. The CDR3 here is CASGRPSGGETQYF. CDR3 bases: TGTGCCAGCGGACGCCCTAGCGGGGGAGAGACCCAGTACTTC.

The chain carries TRBV28 and TRBJ2-1; D remains ambiguous. This CDR3 has 15 residues. Germline V lookup: CDR1 MDHEN, CDR2 SYDVKM. Trimming shortened V by 7 bases and J by 0 bases, and 13 bases separated the two germline ends. CDR3 nucleotides: TGTGCCAGCAAAGGAAGGTACTCCTCCTACAATGAGCAGTTCTTC. This sequence encodes CASKGRYSSYNEQFF.

The chain carries TRBV5-4 and TRBJ1-1, with a possible D match to TRBD1 (6 bases). The V and J ends lost 2 bases and 3 bases respectively, with 11 bases between them. The CDR3 is 14 amino acids. CDR1 is SGHNT, CDR2 YYREEE, per germline (reference sequence). The chain's CDR3 is CASSLGGKDTEAFF. CDR3 sequence (DNA): TGTGCCAGCAGCTTAGGGGGGAAGGACACTGAAGCTTTCTTT. The complete variable domain, with remaining parts taken from reference TRBV5-4 and TRBJ1-1, reads ETGVTQSPTHLIKTRGQQVTLRCSSQSGHNTVSWYQQALGQGPQFIFQYYREEENGRGNFPPRFSGLQFPNYSSELNVNALELDDSALYLCASSLGGKDTEAFFGQGTRLTVV.

The chain combines TRBV6-5 with TRBJ2-7, with 8 bases that match TRBD1. Trimming took 4 bases from V and 6 from J; bases not matched to a gene: 11. From germline, CDR1 is MNHEY and CDR2 SVGAGI. This CDR3 region has 15 residues. CDR3 bases: TGTGCCAGCAGTTTTCAGGACAGGGTCGAGGCCGAGCAGTACTTC. It codes for CASSFQDRVEAEQYF.

This clone appeared a few times. The chain couples TRBV28 to TRBJ1-4; D gene unclear. The germline gives CDR1 MDHEN, CDR2 SYDVKM. V gave up 3 bases and J gave up 10 bases, with 6 bases separating them. CDR3 length equals 11 residues. As DNA, the CDR3 is TGTGCCAGCAGTTTGGGCGGAAAACTGTTTTTT. Protein: CASSLGGKLFF.

This chain uses TRBV21-1 with TRBJ2-1; TRBD1 is the table's D call, not checked against the DNA. TRBV21-1 is shown as a pseudogene. The CDR3 runs 18 residues. As DNA, the CDR3 is TGTGCCAGCAGCAATTTCACGGGGCCGGGACAAAAGTGCGATGAGCAGTTCTTC. Its protein product is CASSNFTGPGQKCDEQFF.

This chain connects TRBV19 to TRBJ1-1; D unclear. Germline CDR1 is LNHDA and CDR2 is SQIVND (reference sequence). The germline V and J ends were trimmed by 4 bases and 10 bases, with 16 bases remaining between them. The CDR3 totals 13 residues. The CDR3 DNA follows: TGTGCCAGTAGTACCCCCGGCCGGGCGAGAGCTTTCTTT. Protein sequence: CASSTPGRARAFF.

The chain links TRBV7-2 to TRBJ1-2; D call uncertain. CDR3 length: 13 residues. Germline CDR1 is SGHTA and CDR2 is FQGNSA. Deletions cut 5 bases from V and 5 bases from J, with 12 bases between. CDR3 DNA sequence: TGTGCCAGCAGCCCAATGTGGAGATATGGCTACACCTTC. This gives the protein CASSPMWRYGYTF.

This clone was seen a single time. V gene TRBV2 combines with J gene TRBJ1-6, with 9 positions matching TRBD1. This CDR3 contains 12 residues. After removal of 6 bases from V and 9 bases from J, the junction contained 0 bases not matched to a gene. Germline-derived CDR1 and CDR2 are SNHLY and FYNNEI. CDR3 sequence reads: CASRTGGSPLHF. In DNA, the CDR3 is TGTGCCAGCAGGACAGGGGGTTCACCCCTCCACTTT.

The V and J genes are TRBV30 and TRBJ1-5, with D unclear. V lost 1 base and J lost 4, with 8 bases in between. The CDR3 loop spans 13 amino acids. Germline V gene sequence: CDR1 GTSNPN, CDR2 SVGIG (reference sequence). The DNA for the CDR3 is TGTGCCTGGAGTGAGGATACTAATCAGCCCCAGCATTTT. It yields the protein CAWSEDTNQPQHF.